This TCR beta chain came from a study of human T cells and chemical hapten exposure. Study context: On roughly 2 cm by roughly 2 cm of upper inner arm skin, sensitization was performed with 2% DPC.

As to time point: pre-sensitization, week 0. Treatment noted: therapeutic diphenylcyclopropenone sensitization with weekly scalp DPC. This CDR3 has 14 amino acids. Germline CDR1 is LNHNV and CDR2 is YYDKDF (reference sequence). Between the trimmed V and J ends, which lost 5 bases and 1 base, there was a span of 9 bases. Using its own MiXCR run on the RACE reads, TCRdb lists one record per CDR3 protein. The sample has about 68,000 distinct CDR3 sequences, 9.5% to 12% seen once. The chain employs TRBV15 and TRBJ2-1; possible D gene TRBD2, 5 bases. The sequenced sample was whole blood, obtained in connection with sensitization to the hapten diphenylcyclopropenone (DPC). The sequence was collected from a woman between 50 and 59 years old with alopecia areata. Some clones in this sample may be carry-over from other donors' samples. CDR3 residues: CATSRGGSYNEQFF. CDR3 bases: TGTGCCACCAGCCGCGGCGGGTCCTACAATGAGCAGTTCTTC. Full variable domain (missing parts from reference TRBV15 and TRBJ2-1): DAMVIQNPRYQVTQFGKPVTLSCSQTLNHNVMYWYQQKSSQAPKLLFHYYDKDFNNEADTPDNFQSRRPNTSFCFLDIRSPGLGDTAMYLCATSRGGSYNEQFFGPGTRLTVL.